This TCR beta chain was recorded in a study of T-cell memory formation after mild COVID-19. There are a few counts of this clonotype. V was cut by 5 bases and J by 1 base, with 14 bases left in between. CDR1 is SEHNR and CDR2 is FQNEAQ in the germline V gene (reference sequence). This CDR3 is built from 15 residues. TCRdb redid the calling of the 5' RACE reads with MiXCR, one entry per CDR3 protein. This table has around 510,000 distinct CDR3 sequences, about a fifth appearing once. The rearrangement links TRBV7-9 to TRBJ2-5, with D tentatively TRBD1 or TRBD2 (5 bases each). The clonotype comes from an adult woman who had mild COVID-19 (a few samples of this study predate the infection). Cell type and time point are not known. The sequenced material came from PBMCs or a T cell subset sorted from them (not recorded which). The CDR3 DNA reads TGTGCCAGCAGCATCCCTTCAGGGACCCAAGAGACCCAGTACTTC. This encodes CASSIPSGTQETQYF.